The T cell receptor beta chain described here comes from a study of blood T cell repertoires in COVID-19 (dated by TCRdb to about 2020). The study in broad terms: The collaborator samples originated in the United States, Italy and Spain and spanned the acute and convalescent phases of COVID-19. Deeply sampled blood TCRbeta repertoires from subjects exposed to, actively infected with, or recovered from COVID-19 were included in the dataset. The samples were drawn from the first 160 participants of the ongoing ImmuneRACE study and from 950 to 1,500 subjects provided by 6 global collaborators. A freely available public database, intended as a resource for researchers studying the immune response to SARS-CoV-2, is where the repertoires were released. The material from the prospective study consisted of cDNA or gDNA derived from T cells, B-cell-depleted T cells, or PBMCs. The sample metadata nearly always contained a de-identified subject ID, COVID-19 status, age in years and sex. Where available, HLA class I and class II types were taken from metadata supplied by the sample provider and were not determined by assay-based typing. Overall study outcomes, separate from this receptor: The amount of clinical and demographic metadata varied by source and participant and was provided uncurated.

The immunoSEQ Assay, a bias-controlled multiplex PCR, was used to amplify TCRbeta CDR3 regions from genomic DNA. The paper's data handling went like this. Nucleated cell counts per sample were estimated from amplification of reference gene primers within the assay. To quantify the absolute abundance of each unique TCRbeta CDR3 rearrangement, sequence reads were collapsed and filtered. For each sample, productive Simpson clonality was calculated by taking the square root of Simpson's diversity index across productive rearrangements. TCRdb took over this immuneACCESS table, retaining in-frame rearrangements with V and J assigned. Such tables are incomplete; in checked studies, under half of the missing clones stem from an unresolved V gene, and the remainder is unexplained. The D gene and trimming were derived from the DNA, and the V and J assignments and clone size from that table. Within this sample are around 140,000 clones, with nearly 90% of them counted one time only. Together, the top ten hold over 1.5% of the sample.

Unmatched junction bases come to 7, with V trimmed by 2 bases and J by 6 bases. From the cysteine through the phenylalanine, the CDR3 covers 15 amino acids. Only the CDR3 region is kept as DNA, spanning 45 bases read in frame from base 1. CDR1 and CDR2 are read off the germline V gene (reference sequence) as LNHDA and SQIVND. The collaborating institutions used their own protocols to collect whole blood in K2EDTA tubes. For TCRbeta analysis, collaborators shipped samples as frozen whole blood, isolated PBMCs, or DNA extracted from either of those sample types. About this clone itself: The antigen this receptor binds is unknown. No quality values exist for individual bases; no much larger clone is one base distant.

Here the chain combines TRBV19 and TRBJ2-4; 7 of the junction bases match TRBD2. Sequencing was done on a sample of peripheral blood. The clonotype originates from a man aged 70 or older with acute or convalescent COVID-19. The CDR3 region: CASSIFSGVPNIQYF. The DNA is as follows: TGTGCCAGTAGTATATTCAGCGGGGTCCCAAACATTCAGTACTTC.